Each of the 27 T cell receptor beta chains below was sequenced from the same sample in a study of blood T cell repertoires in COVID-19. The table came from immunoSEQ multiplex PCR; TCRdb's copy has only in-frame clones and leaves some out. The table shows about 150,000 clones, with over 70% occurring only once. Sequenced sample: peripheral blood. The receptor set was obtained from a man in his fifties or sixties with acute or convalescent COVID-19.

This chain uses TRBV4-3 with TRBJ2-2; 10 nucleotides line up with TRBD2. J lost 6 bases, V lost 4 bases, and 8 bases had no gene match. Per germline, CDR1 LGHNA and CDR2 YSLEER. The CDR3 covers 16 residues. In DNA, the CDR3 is TGCGCCAGCAGCCCGAGAGAGCGGGGGGGCCCCGGGGAGCTGTTTTTT. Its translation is CASSPRERGGPGELFF.

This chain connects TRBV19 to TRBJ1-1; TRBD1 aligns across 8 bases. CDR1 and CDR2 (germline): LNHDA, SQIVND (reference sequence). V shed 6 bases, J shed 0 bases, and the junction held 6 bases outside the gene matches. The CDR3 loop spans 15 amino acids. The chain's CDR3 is CASRHRGDLNTEAFF. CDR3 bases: TGTGCCAGTAGACACAGGGGGGATCTGAACACTGAAGCTTTCTTT.

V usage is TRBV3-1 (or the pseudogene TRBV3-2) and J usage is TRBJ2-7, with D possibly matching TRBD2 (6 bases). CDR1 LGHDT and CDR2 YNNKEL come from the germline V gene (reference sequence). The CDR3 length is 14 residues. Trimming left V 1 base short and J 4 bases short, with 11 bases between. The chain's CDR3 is CASSQAGLQYEQYF. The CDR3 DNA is TGTGCCAGCAGCCAAGCGGGACTTCAATACGAGCAGTACTTC.

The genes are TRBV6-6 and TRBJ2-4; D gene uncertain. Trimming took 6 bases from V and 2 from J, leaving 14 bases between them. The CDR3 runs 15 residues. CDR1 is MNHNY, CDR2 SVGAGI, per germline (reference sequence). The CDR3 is CASSPLSSSKNIQYF. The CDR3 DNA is TGTGCCAGCAGCCCACTTTCTAGTTCCAAAAACATTCAGTACTTC.

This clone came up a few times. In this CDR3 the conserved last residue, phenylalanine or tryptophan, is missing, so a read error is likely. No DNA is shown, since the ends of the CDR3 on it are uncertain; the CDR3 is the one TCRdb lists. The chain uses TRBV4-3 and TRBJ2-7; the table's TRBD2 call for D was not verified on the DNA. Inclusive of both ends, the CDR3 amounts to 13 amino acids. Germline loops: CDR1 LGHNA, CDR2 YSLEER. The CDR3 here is CASLSNHRGRAAL.

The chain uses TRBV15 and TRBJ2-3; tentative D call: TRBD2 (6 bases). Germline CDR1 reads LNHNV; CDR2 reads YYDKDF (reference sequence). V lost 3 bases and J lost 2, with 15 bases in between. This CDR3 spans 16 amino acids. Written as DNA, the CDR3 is TGTGCCACCAGCAGCCCCGGGACTCACTACACAGATACGCAGTATTTT. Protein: CATSSPGTHYTDTQYF.

CDR3 nucleotides: TGTGCCAGCAGGTACGGCGGGAGTTCTTGGGCCAACGTCCTGACTTTC. This encodes CASRYGGSSWANVLTF. The chain joins TRBV5-4 to TRBJ2-6; 7 bases fit TRBD2. V trimming: 5 bases; J trimming: 5 bases; junction bases outside the gene matches: 10. CDR1 is SGHNT, CDR2 YYREEE, per germline (reference sequence). This CDR3 has 16 amino acids.

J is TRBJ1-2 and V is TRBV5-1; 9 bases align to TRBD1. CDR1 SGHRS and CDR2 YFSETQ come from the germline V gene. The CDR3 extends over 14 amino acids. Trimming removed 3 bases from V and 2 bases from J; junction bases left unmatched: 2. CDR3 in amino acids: CASSWGQGNYGYTF. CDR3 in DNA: TGCGCCAGCAGCTGGGGACAGGGAAACTATGGCTACACCTTC. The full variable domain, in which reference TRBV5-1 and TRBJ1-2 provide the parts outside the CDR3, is KAGVTQTPRYLIKTRGQQVTLSCSPISGHRSVSWYQQTPGQGLQFLFEYFSETQRNKGNFPGRFSGRQFSNSRSEMNVSTLELGDSALYLCASSWGQGNYGYTFGSGTRLTVV.

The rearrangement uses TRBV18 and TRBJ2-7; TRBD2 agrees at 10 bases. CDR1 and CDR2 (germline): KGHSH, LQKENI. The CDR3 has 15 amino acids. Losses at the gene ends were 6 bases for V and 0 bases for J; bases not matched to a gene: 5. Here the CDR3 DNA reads TGTGCCAGCTCCCCTACTAGCGGGGCCTCCTACGAGCAGTACTTC. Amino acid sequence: CASSPTSGASYEQYF.

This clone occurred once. This CDR3 is CASSQQGQGAGSPLHF. Here the CDR3 DNA reads TGCGCCAGCAGCCAACAGGGACAGGGGGCTGGTTCACCCCTCCACTTT. The genes are TRBV4-1 and TRBJ1-6, with 12 positions matching TRBD1. V was pared by 2 bases and J by 9 bases, with 5 bases of the junction left unmatched. From germline, CDR1 is MGHRA and CDR2 YSYEKL. The length of the CDR3 is 16 residues.

CDR3 amino acids: CASSLAAQGATEAFF. For the CDR3, the DNA is TGTGCCAGCAGCTTAGCGGCTCAGGGGGCCACTGAAGCTTTCTTT. This chain links TRBV7-8 with TRBJ1-1; TRBD1 agrees at 8 bases. CDR1 and CDR2 from the germline V gene are SGHVS and FQNEAQ. This CDR3 is 15 amino acids long. J was trimmed by 4 bases and V by 0 bases; bases with no gene match: 4. Full variable domain (rest looked up from reference TRBV7-8 and TRBJ1-1): GAGVSQSPRYKVAKRGQDVALRCDPISGHVSLFWYQQALGQGPEFLTYFQNEAQLDKSGLPSDRFFAERPEGSVSTLKIQRTQQEDSAVYLCASSLAAQGATEAFFGQGTRLTVV.

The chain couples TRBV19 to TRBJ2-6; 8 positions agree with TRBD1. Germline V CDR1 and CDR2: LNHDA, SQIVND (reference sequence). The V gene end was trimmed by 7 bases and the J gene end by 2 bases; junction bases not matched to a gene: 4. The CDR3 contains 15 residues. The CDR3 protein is CASKEQGAGANVLTF. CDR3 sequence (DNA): TGTGCCAGTAAGGAACAGGGGGCTGGGGCCAACGTCCTGACTTTC.

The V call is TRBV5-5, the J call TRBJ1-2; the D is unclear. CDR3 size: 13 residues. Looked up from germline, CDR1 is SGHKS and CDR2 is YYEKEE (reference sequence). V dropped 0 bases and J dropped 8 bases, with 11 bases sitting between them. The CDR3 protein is CASSLAIEGGYTF. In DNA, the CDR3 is TGTGCCAGCAGCTTGGCCATAGAGGGCGGCTACACCTTC.

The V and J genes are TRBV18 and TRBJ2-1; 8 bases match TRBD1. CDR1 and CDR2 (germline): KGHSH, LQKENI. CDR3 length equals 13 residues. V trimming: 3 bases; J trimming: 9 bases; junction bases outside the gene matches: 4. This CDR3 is CASSPDRAGEQFF. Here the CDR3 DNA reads TGTGCCAGCTCACCGGACAGGGCCGGTGAGCAGTTCTTC.

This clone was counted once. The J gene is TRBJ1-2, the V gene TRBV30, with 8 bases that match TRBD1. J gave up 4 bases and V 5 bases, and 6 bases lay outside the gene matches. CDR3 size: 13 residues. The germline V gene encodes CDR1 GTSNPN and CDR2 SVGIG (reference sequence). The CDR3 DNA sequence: TGTGCCTGGGGGACAGGTGCTCTCTATGGCTACACCTTC. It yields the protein CAWGTGALYGYTF.

The CDR3 protein is CASSSGRGPGTDTQYF. DNA of the CDR3: TGTGCCAGCAGCTCGGGAAGGGGGCCAGGCACAGATACGCAGTATTTT. V usage is TRBV5-5 and J usage is TRBJ2-3, with 7 bases aligning to TRBD1. This CDR3 has 16 residues. V gave up 3 bases and J gave up 1 base; unmatched junction bases: 8. Germline CDR1 is SGHKS and CDR2 is YYEKEE (reference sequence).

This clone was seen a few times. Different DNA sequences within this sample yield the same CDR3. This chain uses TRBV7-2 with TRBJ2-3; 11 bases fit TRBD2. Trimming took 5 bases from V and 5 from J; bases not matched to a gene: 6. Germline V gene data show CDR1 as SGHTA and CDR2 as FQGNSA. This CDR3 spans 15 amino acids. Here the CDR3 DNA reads TGTGCCAGCAGCCTGGGACTAGCGGCGGGAGATACGCAGTATTTT. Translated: CASSLGLAAGDTQYF.

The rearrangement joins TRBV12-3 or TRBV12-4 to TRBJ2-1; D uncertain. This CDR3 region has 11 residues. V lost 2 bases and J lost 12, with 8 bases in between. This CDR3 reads CASSLSFSQFF. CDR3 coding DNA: TGTGCCAGCAGTTTATCCTTTTCGCAGTTCTTC.

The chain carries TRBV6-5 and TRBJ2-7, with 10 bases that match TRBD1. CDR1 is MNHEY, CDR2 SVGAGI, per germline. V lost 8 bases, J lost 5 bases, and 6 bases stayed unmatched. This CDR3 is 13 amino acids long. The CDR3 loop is CASGRDRGNEQYF. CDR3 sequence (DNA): TGTGCCAGCGGCCGGGACAGGGGCAACGAGCAGTACTTC.

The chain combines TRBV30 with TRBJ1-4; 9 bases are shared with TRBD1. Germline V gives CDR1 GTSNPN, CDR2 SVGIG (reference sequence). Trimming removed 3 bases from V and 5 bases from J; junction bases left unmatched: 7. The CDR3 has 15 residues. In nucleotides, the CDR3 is TGTGCCTGGAGACCCGGACAGGGGCCGAATGAAAAACTGTTTTTT. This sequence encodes CAWRPGQGPNEKLFF.

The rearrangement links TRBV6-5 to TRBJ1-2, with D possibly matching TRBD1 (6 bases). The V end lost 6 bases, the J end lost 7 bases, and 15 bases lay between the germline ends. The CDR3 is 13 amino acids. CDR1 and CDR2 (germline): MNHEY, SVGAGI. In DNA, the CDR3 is TGTGCCAGCAGACAGGGTCCAGGGGTTGGCTACACCTTC. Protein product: CASRQGPGVGYTF.

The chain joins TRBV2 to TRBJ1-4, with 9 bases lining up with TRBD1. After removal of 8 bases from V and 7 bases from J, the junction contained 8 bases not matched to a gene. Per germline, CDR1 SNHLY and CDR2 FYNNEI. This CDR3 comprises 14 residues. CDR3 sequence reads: CASAGDRDSEKLFF. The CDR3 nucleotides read TGTGCCAGCGCCGGGGACAGGGATAGTGAAAAACTGTTTTTT.

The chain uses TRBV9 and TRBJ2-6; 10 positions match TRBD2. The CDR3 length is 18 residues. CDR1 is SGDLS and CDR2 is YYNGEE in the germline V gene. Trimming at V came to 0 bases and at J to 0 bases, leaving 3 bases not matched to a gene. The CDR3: CASSVAPSGGSGANVLTF. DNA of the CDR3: TGTGCCAGCAGCGTAGCCCCTAGCGGGGGCTCTGGGGCCAACGTCCTGACTTTC.

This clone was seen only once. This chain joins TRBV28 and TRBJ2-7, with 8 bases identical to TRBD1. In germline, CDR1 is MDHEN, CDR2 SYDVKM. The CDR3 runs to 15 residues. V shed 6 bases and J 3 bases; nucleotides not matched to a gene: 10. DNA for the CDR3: TGTGCCAGCAGACAGGACAGGGTAGGGGGCTACGAGCAGTACTTC. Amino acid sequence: CASRQDRVGGYEQYF.

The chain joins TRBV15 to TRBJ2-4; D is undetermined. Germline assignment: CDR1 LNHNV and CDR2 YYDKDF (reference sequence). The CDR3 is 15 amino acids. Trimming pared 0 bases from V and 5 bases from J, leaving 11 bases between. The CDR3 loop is CATSRDYLGENIQYF. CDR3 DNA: TGTGCCACCAGCAGAGACTACCTCGGAGAAAACATTCAGTACTTC.

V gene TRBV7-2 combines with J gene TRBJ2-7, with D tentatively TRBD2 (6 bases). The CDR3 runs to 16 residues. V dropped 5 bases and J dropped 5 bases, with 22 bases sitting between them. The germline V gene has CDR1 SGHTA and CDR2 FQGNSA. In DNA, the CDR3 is TGTGCCAGCAGCATCGGGACTGCACTACCCTACCACGAGCAGTACTTC. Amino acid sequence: CASSIGTALPYHEQYF.

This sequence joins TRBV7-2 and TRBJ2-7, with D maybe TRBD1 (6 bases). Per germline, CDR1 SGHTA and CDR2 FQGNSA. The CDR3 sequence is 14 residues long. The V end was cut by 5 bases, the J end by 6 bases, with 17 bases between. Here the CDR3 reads CASSAGAFSAEQYF. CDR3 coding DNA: TGTGCCAGCAGCGCAGGGGCCTTCTCTGCCGAGCAGTACTTC.